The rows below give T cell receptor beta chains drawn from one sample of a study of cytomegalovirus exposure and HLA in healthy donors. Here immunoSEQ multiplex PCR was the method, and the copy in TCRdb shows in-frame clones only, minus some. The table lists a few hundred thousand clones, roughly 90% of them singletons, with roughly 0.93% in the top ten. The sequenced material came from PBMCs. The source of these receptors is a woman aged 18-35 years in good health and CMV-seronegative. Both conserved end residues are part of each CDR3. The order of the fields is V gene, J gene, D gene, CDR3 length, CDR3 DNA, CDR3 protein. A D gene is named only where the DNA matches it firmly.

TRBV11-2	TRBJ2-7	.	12	TGTGCCAGCAGCTTAGGAGCCTACGAGCAGTACTTC	CASSLGAYEQYF
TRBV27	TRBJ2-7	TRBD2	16	TGTGCCAGCAGTCCGCGGACTAGCGGGAGATTGTACGAGCAGTACTTC	CASSPRTSGRLYEQYF
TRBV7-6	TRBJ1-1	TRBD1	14	TGTGCCAGCAGCTTAGGGGGCAGGGGGTCTGAAGCTTTCTTT	CASSLGGRGSEAFF
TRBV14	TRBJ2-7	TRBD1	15	TGTGCCAGCAGACGTTCCGGGACAGCTCACTACGAGCAGTACTTC	CASRRSGTAHYEQYF
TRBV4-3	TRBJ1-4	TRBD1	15	TGCGCCAGCAGCCAGGGAGGACAGGGATATGAAAAACTGTTTTTT	CASSQGGQGYEKLFF
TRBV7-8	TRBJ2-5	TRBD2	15	TGTGCCAGCAGCAGAGGGACTAGCGGGAGCCCGGTCCAGTACTTC	CASSRGTSGSPVQYF
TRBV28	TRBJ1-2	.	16	TGTGCCAGCAGTTTCGTGGGGGGGTTCCCGGACTATGGCTACACCTTC	CASSFVGGFPDYGYTF
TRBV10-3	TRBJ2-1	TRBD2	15	TGTGCCATCACAACCGGGACTAGCGGGAGTTATGAGCAGTTCTTC	CAITTGTSGSYEQFF
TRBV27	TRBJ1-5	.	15	TGTGCCAGCAGTTTGAGTACGTCAGCGAATCAGCCCCAGCATTTT	CASSLSTSANQPQHF
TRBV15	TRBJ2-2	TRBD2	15	TGTGCCACCAGCAGAGTGGGAGGGATCCACGGGGAGCTGTTTTTT	CATSRVGGIHGELFF